A selection of T cell receptor beta chains follows, all from one sample in a study of fetal regulatory T cell absence and autoimmunity. Here immunoSEQ multiplex PCR was the method, and the copy in TCRdb shows in-frame clones only, minus some. The sample includes 46,000 or so clones, about 86% of them seen just once. The material sequenced was cord blood. The receptors come from a newborn boy with IPEX syndrome. Each CDR3 is given with its conserved first and last residue. A D gene is named only where the DNA matches it firmly. Size values are once, few and many counts, or a class for expanded clones, and some rows have none.

v_gene	j_gene	abundance	d_gene	CDR3nt	CDR3aa
TRBV7-6	TRBJ2-7	-	TRBD2	TGTGCCAGCACCGGGACTAGCGGTCCTGACGAGCAGTACTTC	CASTGTSGPDEQYF
TRBV5-1	TRBJ2-2	-	-	TGCGCCAGCAGCTTGGTTGGGAACACCGGGGAGCTGTTTTTT	CASSLVGNTGELFF
TRBV19	TRBJ2-5	-	TRBD2	TGTGCCAGTCGACCGGGGACTAGCGTGGAGACCCAGTACTTC	CASRPGTSVETQYF
TRBV13	TRBJ2-7	-	TRBD2	TGTGCCAGCAGCCCCCACAGCGGGACTAGCAGTGAGCAGTACTTC	CASSPHSGTSSEQYF
TRBV7-6	TRBJ1-1	-	TRBD1	TGTGCCAGCAGCCCGACAGGGGCGCGCACTGAAGCTTTCTTT	CASSPTGARTEAFF
TRBV7-9	TRBJ2-7	-	-	TGTGCCAGCAGCTTAGTGGGACTAGGAGAGACAGGGTCCTACGAGCAGTACTTC	CASSLVGLGETGSYEQYF
TRBV15	TRBJ2-1	-	TRBD2	TGTGCCACCAGCAGGGGGGGACTAGCGATCTCCAATGAGCAGTTCTTC	CATSRGGLAISNEQFF
TRBV11-3	TRBJ2-1	-	TRBD2	TGTGCCAGCAGCTTAGGACTAGCGAGCAATGAGCAGTTCTTC	CASSLGLASNEQFF
TRBV30	TRBJ1-5	-	-	TGTGCCTGGAGTAGTAGGGGTGGCAATCAGCCCCAGCATTTT	CAWSSRGGNQPQHF
TRBV6-4	TRBJ1-2	-	TRBD1	TGTGCCAGCAGTGACCCCGGACAGGGGGCCTCTTATGGCTACACCTTC	CASSDPGQGASYGYTF
TRBV7-7	TRBJ2-1	-	TRBD2	TGTGCTAGCAGCCCGACGGGACTAGCGGGGGAGGGTGAGCAGTTCTTC	CASSPTGLAGEGEQFF
TRBV6-4	TRBJ2-1	-	TRBD2	TGTGCCAGCAGTGACCTAGGACTAGCGGGGGTCGGTGAGCAGTTCTTC	CASSDLGLAGVGEQFF
TRBV6-5	TRBJ1-5	few	-	TGTGCCACCGGGGTTACGGGGAATCAGCCCCAGCATTTT	CATGVTGNQPQHF
TRBV19	TRBJ2-1	-	TRBD2	TGTGCCAGTACCCTGGGGCGGGGGAATCATTATGAGCAGTTCTTC	CASTLGRGNHYEQFF